Shown below are 4 T cell receptor beta chains from a single sample sequenced in a study of technical replicates of blood from a few donors. The repertoire was sequenced with immunoSEQ multiplex PCR; TCRdb's copy has only in-frame clones and lacks some. The data show 91,000 or so clones, about 95% seen once. Sequences were obtained from T cells isolated from PBMCs. The source is a human donor in good health.

This chain links TRBV28 with TRBJ2-5, with 8 bases aligning to TRBD2. The CDR3 is 15 amino acids. The V and J ends lost 4 bases and 7 bases, in that order; junction bases with no gene match: 11. The germline gives CDR1 MDHEN, CDR2 SYDVKM. CDR3 residues: CASSWRGDPGGTQYF. As DNA, the CDR3 is TGTGCCAGCAGTTGGCGGGGGGACCCCGGCGGGACCCAGTACTTC.

The chain joins TRBV5-1 to TRBJ1-1; D is perhaps TRBD1 (6 bases). Per the germline V gene, CDR1 is SGHRS and CDR2 is YFSETQ. CDR3 length: 16 residues. The germline V and J ends were trimmed by 1 base and 0 bases, with 13 bases remaining between them. The CDR3, as DNA: TGCGCCAGCAGCTTGTGGGGGCAAGGGATGAACACTGAAGCTTTCTTT. This gives the protein CASSLWGQGMNTEAFF. The full variable domain, in which reference TRBV5-1 and TRBJ1-1 provide the parts outside the CDR3, is KAGVTQTPRYLIKTRGQQVTLSCSPISGHRSVSWYQQTPGQGLQFLFEYFSETQRNKGNFPGRFSGRQFSNSRSEMNVSTLELGDSALYLCASSLWGQGMNTEAFFGQGTRLTVV.

This chain links TRBV14 with TRBJ2-5, with TRBD1 matching over 7 bases. Germline-derived CDR1 and CDR2 are SGHDN and FVKESK. The CDR3 has 16 residues. The V segment lost 2 bases and the J segment 5 bases; nucleotides outside the gene matches: 11. The CDR3 loop reads CASSQTYRGSRETQYF. CDR3 coding DNA: TGTGCCAGCAGCCAAACATACAGGGGTTCTAGGGAGACCCAGTACTTC.

The genes are TRBV5-1 and TRBJ2-3; 11 nucleotides line up with TRBD2. Germline V gene data show CDR1 as SGHRS and CDR2 as YFSETQ. V gave up 4 bases and J gave up 0 bases; unmatched junction bases: 4. There are 16 residues in the CDR3. CDR3 region: CASSLRTSGSTDTQYF. The CDR3 nucleotides read TGCGCCAGCAGCCTCCGGACTAGCGGGAGCACAGATACGCAGTATTTT.